A single sample gave rise to the 28 T cell receptor beta chains below, sequenced in a study of blood T cell repertoires in COVID-19. This table comes from immunoSEQ multiplex PCR, and its TCRdb copy is limited to in-frame clones, with some not included. The sample consists of approximately 97,000 clones, roughly 89% of them appearing once. Material: peripheral blood. These receptor sequences come from a woman in her forties or fifties with COVID-19, enrolled during active disease.

The chain couples TRBV25-1 to TRBJ1-2; D is unresolved. Trimming removed 6 bases at V and 2 bases at J, with 4 bases between. CDR1 is MGHDK, CDR2 SYGVNS, per germline. CDR3 length: 11 residues. The CDR3 protein is CASRRNYGYTF. CDR3 DNA: TGTGCCAGCAGGCGCAACTATGGCTACACCTTC.

This rearrangement joins TRBV7-2 to TRBJ1-2, with unresolved D. V gave up 5 bases and J gave up 3 bases, with 13 bases separating them. This CDR3 is built from 14 residues. CDR1 SGHTA and CDR2 FQGNSA come from the germline V gene. As DNA, the CDR3 is TGTGCCAGCAGCCCCGACGAGGCTCACTATGGCTACACCTTC. Translation gives CASSPDEAHYGYTF.

The chain has TRBV12-5 and TRBJ2-3; 7 bases line up with TRBD2. The germline V gene encodes CDR1 LGHNT and CDR2 FRNRAP. The CDR3 runs 14 residues. J lost 1 base, V lost 5 bases, and 3 bases had no gene match. The CDR3 here is CASGPGLGTDTQYF. The CDR3, as DNA: TGTGCTAGTGGTCCCGGACTAGGCACAGATACGCAGTATTTT.

The chain employs TRBV5-4 and TRBJ2-7; TRBD1 agrees at 8 bases. The V segment lost 4 bases and the J segment 5 bases; nucleotides outside the gene matches: 8. Germline V gene sequence: CDR1 SGHNT, CDR2 YYREEE (reference sequence). This CDR3 has 14 residues. DNA of the CDR3: TGTGCCAGCAGCATTACAGGGGGGCAGCACGAGCAGTACTTC. Its translation is CASSITGGQHEQYF. The whole variable domain, remainder taken from reference TRBV5-4 and TRBJ2-7, is ETGVTQSPTHLIKTRGQQVTLRCSSQSGHNTVSWYQQALGQGPQFIFQYYREEENGRGNFPPRFSGLQFPNYSSELNVNALELDDSALYLCASSITGGQHEQYFGPGTRLTVT.

CDR3 nucleotides: TGTGCCACCAGTGACCCTACAGGGAACACCGGGGAGCTGTTTTTT. Translation gives CATSDPTGNTGELFF. The chain carries TRBV24-1 and TRBJ2-2, with D perhaps TRBD1 (5 bases). In germline, CDR1 is KGHDR, CDR2 SFDVKD. Trimming removed 4 bases at V and 1 base at J, with 9 bases between. The CDR3 spans 15 residues.

This chain joins TRBV28 and TRBJ1-1, with TRBD1 matching over 10 bases. The V gene's germline CDR1 is MDHEN and CDR2 SYDVKM. The V gene end was trimmed by 4 bases and the J gene end by 3 bases; junction bases not matched to a gene: 5. The CDR3 consists of 15 residues. The DNA for the CDR3 is TGTGCCAGCAGTTCCGGGGACAGGGGCTACACTGAAGCTTTCTTT. Protein: CASSSGDRGYTEAFF. The entire variable domain, with the rest obtained from reference TRBV28 and TRBJ1-1, is as follows: DVKVTQSSRYLVKRTGEKVFLECVQDMDHENMFWYRQDPGLGLRLIYFSYDVKMKEKGDIPEGYSVSREKKERFSLILESASTNQTSMYLCASSSGDRGYTEAFFGQGTRLTVV.

The genes are TRBV28 and TRBJ2-7, with TRBD1 matching over 11 bases. CDR1 and CDR2 (germline): MDHEN, SYDVKM. This CDR3 has 14 residues. Trimming cost V 5 bases and J 7 bases; bases outside gene matches: 7. CDR3 bases: TGTGCCAGCAGTCCCGGGACAGGGGGGGAAGAGCAGTACGTC. It translates to CASSPGTGGEEQYV.

This CDR3 is CASSLISGQTSYTQYF. The CDR3 DNA reads TGTGCCAGCAGCTTGATAAGTGGACAGACATCTTATACGCAGTATTTT. The chain carries TRBV5-5 and TRBJ2-3, with a possible D match to TRBD1 (6 bases). Germline loops: CDR1 SGHKS, CDR2 YYEKEE (reference sequence). This CDR3 is built from 16 residues. With 1 base removed from V and 7 bases from J, the gap between germline ends came to 19 bases. Looking up the rest from reference TRBV5-5 and TRBJ2-3 gives the full variable domain: DAGVTQSPTHLIKTRGQQVTLRCSPISGHKSVSWYQQVLGQGPQFIFQYYEKEERGRGNFPDRFSARQFPNYSSELNVNALLLGDSALYLCASSLISGQTSYTQYFGPGTRLTVL.

The chain links TRBV19 to TRBJ1-5, with 8 bases aligning to TRBD1. The CDR3 totals 16 residues. V shed 5 bases, J shed 3 bases, and the junction held 9 bases outside the gene matches. Germline assignment: CDR1 LNHDA and CDR2 SQIVND (reference sequence). This chain's CDR3 is CASSPPTGATNQPQHF. Written as DNA, the CDR3 is TGTGCCAGTAGTCCTCCGACAGGGGCCACCAATCAGCCCCAGCATTTT.

This clone was picked up one time. The chain links TRBV13 to TRBJ2-7, with D maybe TRBD1 (6 bases). The germline CDR1 and CDR2 sequences are PRHDT and FYEKMQ (reference sequence). Between the trimmed V and J ends, which lost 5 bases and 5 bases, there was a span of 10 bases. The CDR3 runs 12 residues. CDR3 in DNA: TGTGCCAGCAGCCGCAGGGGAAACGAGCAGTACGTC. Amino acid sequence: CASSRRGNEQYV.

This chain joins TRBV19 and TRBJ1-6, with D possibly TRBD1 on 5 matching bases. V shed 2 bases and J shed 9 bases, with 14 bases lying between them. The CDR3 runs 15 residues. Per germline, CDR1 LNHDA and CDR2 SQIVND (reference sequence). This CDR3 reads CASSIIGQGSSPLHF. CDR3 coding DNA: TGTGCCAGTAGTATAATAGGGCAGGGAAGTTCACCCCTCCACTTT.

The V gene is TRBV19, the J gene TRBJ1-6; weak D call: TRBD1 (6 bases). The CDR3 is made up of 13 amino acids. The V end was cut by 8 bases, the J end by 11 bases, with 16 bases between. Per the germline V gene, CDR1 is LNHDA and CDR2 is SQIVND (reference sequence). For the CDR3, the DNA is TGTGCCAGTCCTCAGGGGATGCTAGCACCCCTCCACTTT. Translated, it gives CASPQGMLAPLHF.

The rearrangement links TRBV27 to TRBJ2-1; 11 nucleotides line up with TRBD1. This CDR3 has 14 amino acids. Germline V gene data show CDR1 as MNHEY and CDR2 as SMNVEV (reference sequence). The CDR3 here is CARRGQGVWDEQFF. The CDR3 region has the DNA TGTGCTAGACGGGGACAGGGGGTTTGGGATGAGCAGTTCTTC.

This chain links TRBV7-2 with TRBJ1-2, with 7 bases identical to TRBD1. V lost 3 bases, J lost 6 bases, and 4 bases stayed unmatched. The length of the CDR3 is 13 residues. In germline, CDR1 is SGHTA, CDR2 FQGNSA. The CDR3 DNA is TGTGCCAGCAGCTTTCGCACAGGGGATGGCTACACCTTC. This encodes CASSFRTGDGYTF. The full variable domain, rest sourced from reference TRBV7-2 and TRBJ1-2, is GAGVSQSPSNKVTEKGKDVELRCDPISGHTALYWYRQSLGQGLEFLIYFQGNSAPDKSGLPSDRFSAERTGGSVSTLTIQRTQQEDSAVYLCASSFRTGDGYTFGSGTRLTVV.

This clone was detected only a few times. The chain recombines TRBV5-8 with TRBJ1-2; D gene ambiguous. The CDR3 contains 15 residues. V lost 2 bases to trimming and J lost 7 bases, with 18 bases between them. Germline-derived CDR1 and CDR2 are SGHTS and YDEGEE. The CDR3 region has the DNA TGTGCCAGCAGCTTATTAACGGCCGGCGGTGTTGGCTACACCTTC. Protein: CASSLLTAGGVGYTF. Full variable domain (rest looked up from reference TRBV5-8 and TRBJ1-2): EAGVTQSPTHLIKTRGQQATLRCSPISGHTSVYWYQQALGLGLQFLLWYDEGEERNRGNFPPRFSGRQFPNYSSELNVNALELEDSALYLCASSLLTAGGVGYTFGSGTRLTVV.

V usage is TRBV5-1 and J usage is TRBJ2-1; 8 bases map to TRBD1. The CDR3 extends over 14 amino acids. Germline assignment: CDR1 SGHRS and CDR2 YFSETQ. Germline trimming cut 5 bases from V and 8 bases from J; bases unmatched to any gene: 9. The CDR3 DNA reads as TGCGCCAGCAGTTTTGGACAGGGTGACTATGAGCAGTTCTTC. This sequence encodes CASSFGQGDYEQFF.

V gene TRBV10-3 combines with J gene TRBJ1-3; D might be TRBD1 (5 bases). This CDR3 contains 13 residues. The germline V gene encodes CDR1 ENHRY and CDR2 SYGVKD. Trimming removed 5 bases from V and 7 bases from J, with 12 bases in between. In DNA form, the CDR3 reads TGTGCCATCAGTAGTGACAGCGACAACACCATATATTTT. Its translation: CAISSDSDNTIYF.

The chain joins TRBV7-9 to TRBJ1-2, with D unclear. The CDR3 covers 13 residues. Trimming took 4 bases from V and 7 from J, leaving 13 bases between them. The V gene's germline CDR1 is SEHNR and CDR2 FQNEAQ (reference sequence). DNA for the CDR3: TGTGCCAGCAGCTCGGGCCCGGCGGGTGGCTACACCTTC. Translation gives CASSSGPAGGYTF.

This clone was picked up one time. This chain links TRBV6-4 with TRBJ2-3; 10 bases align to TRBD2. The V and J ends lost 4 bases and 2 bases, in that order; junction bases with no gene match: 3. Germline-derived CDR1 and CDR2 are MRHNA and SNTAGT. The CDR3 contains 15 residues. This CDR3 reads CASSVTSGATDTQYF. CDR3 DNA sequence: TGTGCCAGCAGTGTCACTAGCGGGGCCACAGATACGCAGTATTTT.

This rearrangement joins TRBV4-1 to TRBJ2-7, with TRBD1 as a possible D gene (5 bases). Trimming cost V 0 bases and J 2 bases, with 11 bases left between them. The V gene's germline CDR1 is MGHRA and CDR2 YSYEKL. The CDR3 loop spans 15 amino acids. The DNA of the CDR3 is TGCGCCAGCAGCCAAGAAGAGACAGTCACCTACGAGCAGTACTTC. Translated, it gives CASSQEETVTYEQYF.

This chain connects TRBV21-1 to TRBJ2-3; the DNA was not compared with TRBD2, the D call given in the table. TRBV21-1 is a pseudogene locus. The CDR3 contains 15 residues. The CDR3 nucleotides are TGTGCCAGCTCTCAGGAGCGGTCTAGCACAGATACGCAGTATTTT. It yields the protein CASSQERSSTDTQYF.

J is TRBJ2-1 and V is TRBV7-8, with 8 bases fitting TRBD2. The junction had 7 bases not matched to a gene; V was cut back by 2 bases and J by 7 bases. CDR1 is SGHVS and CDR2 is FQNEAQ in the germline V gene. The CDR3 is 15 amino acids. The CDR3 loop reads CASSLNGGAKNEQFF. The CDR3 nucleotides read TGTGCCAGCAGCTTAAACGGGGGGGCCAAGAATGAGCAGTTCTTC.

This chain joins TRBV11-2 and TRBJ1-1; TRBD1 might be the D (5 bases). This CDR3 has 13 amino acids. Per the germline V gene, CDR1 is SGHAT and CDR2 is FQNNGV. V lost 3 bases to trimming and J lost 2 bases, with 7 bases between them. DNA of the CDR3: TGTGCCAGCAGCTTGGACACAAACACTGAAGCTTTCTTT. It codes for CASSLDTNTEAFF.

V is TRBV12-3 or TRBV12-4 and J is TRBJ2-1, with D possibly TRBD2 on 6 matching bases. The CDR3 spans 13 residues. V shed 6 bases and J shed 3 bases, with 9 bases lying between them. CDR3 loop: CASRPTSYNEQFF. CDR3 nucleotides: TGTGCCAGCAGGCCGACTAGCTACAATGAGCAGTTCTTC.

This clone was seen only a few times. The chain uses TRBV11-2 and TRBJ1-4; D is ambiguous. The CDR3 has 16 amino acids. Per the germline V gene, CDR1 is SGHAT and CDR2 is FQNNGV. Trimming removed 1 base from V and 3 bases from J, with 12 bases in between. CDR3 amino acids: CASSLAGGGANEKLFF. The DNA of the CDR3 is TGTGCCAGCAGCTTAGCAGGAGGCGGGGCTAATGAAAAACTGTTTTTT.

The chain carries TRBV2 and TRBJ2-1, with TRBD2 matching 10 bases. The CDR3 runs 15 residues. CDR1 and CDR2 (germline): SNHLY, FYNNEI. Trimming cost V 6 bases and J 5 bases; bases outside gene matches: 7. Here the CDR3 reads CASRGVAGGHNEQFF. In DNA, the CDR3 is TGTGCCAGCAGGGGCGTAGCGGGGGGACACAATGAGCAGTTCTTC.

The chain employs TRBV7-6 and TRBJ2-3, with TRBD2 matching over 13 bases. CDR1 is SGHVS and CDR2 is FNYEAQ in the germline V gene. The CDR3 runs 17 residues. Trimming removed 5 bases from V and 0 bases from J; junction bases left unmatched: 5. CDR3 residues: CASSPGLAGDSTDTQYF. The CDR3 DNA is TGTGCCAGCAGCCCCGGACTAGCGGGGGATAGCACAGATACGCAGTATTTT.

This clone was seen a single time. The chain employs TRBV12-3 or TRBV12-4 and TRBJ2-1; D may be TRBD2 (7 bases). This CDR3 is built from 13 residues. V was shortened by 8 bases and J by 3 bases, with 11 bases between the two germline ends. The CDR3 bases are TGTGCCAGCGGGGGGGCTATCTACAATGAGCAGTTCTTC. Translation gives CASGGAIYNEQFF.